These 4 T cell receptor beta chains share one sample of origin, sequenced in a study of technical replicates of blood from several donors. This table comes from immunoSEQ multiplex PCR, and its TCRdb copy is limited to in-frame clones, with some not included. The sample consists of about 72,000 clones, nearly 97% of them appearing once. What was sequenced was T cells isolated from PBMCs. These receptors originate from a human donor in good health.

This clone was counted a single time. The CDR3 nucleotides are TGTGCCAGCAGACTCGGGCGGCTGGGACTAGAAGATACGCAGTATTTT. This codes for CASRLGRLGLEDTQYF. This sequence joins TRBV2 and TRBJ2-3; 8 positions agree with TRBD2. This CDR3 has 16 amino acids. The J segment lost 5 bases and the V segment lost 6 bases, leaving 13 bases of the junction unmatched. The germline gives CDR1 SNHLY, CDR2 FYNNEI. Full variable domain (remainder filled in from reference TRBV2 and TRBJ2-3): EPEVTQTPSHQVTQMGQEVILRCVPISNHLYFYWYRQILGQKVEFLVSFYNNEISEKSEIFDDQFSVERPDGSNFTLKIRSTKLEDSAMYFCASRLGRLGLEDTQYFGPGTRLTVL.

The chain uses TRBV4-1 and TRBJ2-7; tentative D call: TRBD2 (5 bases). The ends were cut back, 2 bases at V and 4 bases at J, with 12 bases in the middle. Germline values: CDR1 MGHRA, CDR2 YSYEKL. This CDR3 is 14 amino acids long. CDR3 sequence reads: CASSQPLGGYEQYF. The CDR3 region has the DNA TGCGCCAGCAGCCAACCCCTGGGCGGGTACGAGCAGTACTTC.

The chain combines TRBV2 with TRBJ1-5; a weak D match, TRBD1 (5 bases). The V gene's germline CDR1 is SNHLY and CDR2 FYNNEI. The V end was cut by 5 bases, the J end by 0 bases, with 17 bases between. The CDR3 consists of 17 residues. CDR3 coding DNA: TGTGCCAGCAGTACCTCTTTGTGGGGGGATAGCAATCAGCCCCAGCATTTT. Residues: CASSTSLWGDSNQPQHF.

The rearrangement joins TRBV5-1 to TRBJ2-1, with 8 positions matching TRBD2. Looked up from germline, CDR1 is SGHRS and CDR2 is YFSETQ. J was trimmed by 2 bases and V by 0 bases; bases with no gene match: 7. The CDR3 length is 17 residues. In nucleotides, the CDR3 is TGCGCCAGCAGCTTGGCCTCCGGACTAGCTCCCTACAATGAGCAGTTCTTC. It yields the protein CASSLASGLAPYNEQFF.